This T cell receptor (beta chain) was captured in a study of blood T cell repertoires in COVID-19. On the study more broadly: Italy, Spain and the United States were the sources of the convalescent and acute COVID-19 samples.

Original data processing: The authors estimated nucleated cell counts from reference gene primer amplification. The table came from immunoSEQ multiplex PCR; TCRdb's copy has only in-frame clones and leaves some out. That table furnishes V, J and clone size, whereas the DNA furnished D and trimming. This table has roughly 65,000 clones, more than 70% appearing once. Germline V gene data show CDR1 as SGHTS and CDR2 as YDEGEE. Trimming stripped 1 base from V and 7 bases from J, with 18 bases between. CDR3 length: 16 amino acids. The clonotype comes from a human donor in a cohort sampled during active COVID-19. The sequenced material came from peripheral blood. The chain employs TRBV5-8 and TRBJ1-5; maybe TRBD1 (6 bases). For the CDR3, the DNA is TGTGCCAGCAGCTTGAGAGGGGGTAGTGGTTGGCAGCCCCAGCATTTT. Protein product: CASSLRGGSGWQPQHF.